A single sample is the source of the 6 T cell receptor beta chains below, sequenced in a study of cytomegalovirus exposure and HLA in healthy donors. Primers: 60 Vbeta forward and 13 Jbeta reverse. TCRdb's table, derived via immunoSEQ multiplex PCR, lists solely in-frame clones and lacks some. The profile shows roughly 160,000 clones, around 77% of them singletons. The material sequenced was PBMCs. The receptor set was obtained from a man aged 25-45 years in good health and CMV-seropositive.

This clone has just a few counts. The chain is built from TRBV28 and TRBJ2-7, with D perhaps TRBD1 (6 bases). The CDR3 spans 12 residues. V lost 2 bases and J lost 6, with 8 bases in between. Germline V CDR1 and CDR2: MDHEN, SYDVKM. The CDR3 DNA follows: TGTGCCAGCAGTTTAATCAGGGGCGAGCAGTACTTC. This translates into CASSLIRGEQYF.

The chain couples TRBV28 to TRBJ1-5, with 7 positions matching TRBD1. The CDR3 runs to 15 residues. CDR1 is MDHEN and CDR2 is SYDVKM in the germline V gene. The trim removed 1 base at V and 2 bases at J, leaving 2 bases unmatched. This CDR3 reads CASSLFGTGNQPQHF. DNA of the CDR3: TGTGCCAGCAGTTTATTCGGGACAGGCAATCAGCCCCAGCATTTT.

In its sample, this clone was seen a few times. The genes are TRBV19 and TRBJ2-1, with TRBD1 matching over 7 bases. CDR1 and CDR2 from the germline V gene are LNHDA and SQIVND (reference sequence). V dropped 2 bases and J dropped 2; count of bases not matched to a gene: 6. CDR3 length: 16 amino acids. CDR3 region: CASSISPGQTYNEQFF. Written as DNA, the CDR3 is TGTGCCAGTAGTATAAGCCCGGGACAGACCTACAATGAGCAGTTCTTC.

This clone was observed once. The chain links TRBV9 to TRBJ2-7; tentatively, D is TRBD1 (5 bases). Germline lookup yields CDR1 SGDLS and CDR2 YYNGEE. Trimming removed 0 bases at V and 2 bases at J, with 12 bases between. CDR3 length: 15 amino acids. Here the CDR3 reads CASSVDPGWPYEQYF. CDR3 in DNA: TGTGCCAGCAGCGTAGACCCAGGGTGGCCCTACGAGCAGTACTTC.

V is TRBV7-9 and J is TRBJ2-5, with TRBD1 identical over 8 bases. The CDR3 sequence is 16 residues long. After removal of 5 bases from V and 0 bases from J, the junction contained 8 bases not matched to a gene. Looked up from germline, CDR1 is SEHNR and CDR2 is FQNEAQ (reference sequence). CDR3 sequence: CASSGIRDRYQETQYF. DNA for the CDR3: TGTGCCAGCAGCGGAATCCGGGACAGGTACCAAGAGACCCAGTACTTC. Together with reference TRBV7-9 and TRBJ2-5, the CDR3 gives the full variable domain: DTGVSQNPRHKITKRGQNVTFRCDPISEHNRLYWYRQTLGQGPEFLTYFQNEAQLEKSRLLSDRFSAERPKGSFSTLEIQRTEQGDSAMYLCASSGIRDRYQETQYFGPGTRLLVL.

This chain links TRBV7-9 with TRBJ2-3; the D gene is possibly TRBD1 (6 bases). Trimming removed 6 bases from V and 2 bases from J, with 15 bases in between. The CDR3 has 15 residues. CDR1 is SEHNR, CDR2 FQNEAQ, per germline (reference sequence). CDR3 sequence (DNA): TGTGCCAGCAGTAGTACAGGGACAAACACAGATACGCAGTATTTT. It yields the protein CASSSTGTNTDTQYF.